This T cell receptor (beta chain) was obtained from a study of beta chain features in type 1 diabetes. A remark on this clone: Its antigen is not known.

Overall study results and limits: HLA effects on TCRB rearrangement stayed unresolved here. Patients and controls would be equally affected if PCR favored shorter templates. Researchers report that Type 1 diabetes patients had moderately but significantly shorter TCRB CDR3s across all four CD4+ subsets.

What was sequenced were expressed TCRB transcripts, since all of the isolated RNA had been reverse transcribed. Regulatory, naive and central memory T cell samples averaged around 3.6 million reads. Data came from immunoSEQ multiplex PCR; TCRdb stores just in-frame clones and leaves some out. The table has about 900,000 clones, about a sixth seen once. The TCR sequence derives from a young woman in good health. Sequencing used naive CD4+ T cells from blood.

The CDR3 DNA reads TGCGCCAGCAGCCAAAATAGGGCACGAGAGACCCAGTACTTC. It specifies CASSQNRARETQYF. This chain connects TRBV4-1 to TRBJ2-5, with no clear D. CDR3 length equals 14 residues. The V gene lost 2 bases and the J gene lost 4 bases, with 11 bases spanning the gap. CDR1 and CDR2 (germline): MGHRA, YSYEKL.